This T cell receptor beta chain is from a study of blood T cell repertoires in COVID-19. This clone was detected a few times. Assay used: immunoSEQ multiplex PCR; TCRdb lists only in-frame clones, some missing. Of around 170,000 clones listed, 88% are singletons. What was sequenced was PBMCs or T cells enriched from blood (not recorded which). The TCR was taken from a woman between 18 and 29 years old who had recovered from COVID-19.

CDR3 amino acids: CATSSAGIIYGYTF. As DNA, the CDR3 is TGTGCCACCAGCAGTGCAGGGATCATCTATGGCTACACCTTC. The chain is built from TRBV15 and TRBJ1-2; D possibly corresponds to TRBD1 (5 bases). The germline CDR1 and CDR2 sequences are LNHNV and YYDKDF (reference sequence). Trimming removed 3 bases at V and 4 bases at J, with 12 bases between. The CDR3 runs to 14 residues.